A single sample gave rise to the 15 T cell receptor beta chains below, sequenced in a study of T cell repertoires in cytomegalovirus infection. Using its own MiXCR run on the reads, TCRdb lists one record per CDR3 protein. The table records 450,000 to 650,000 distinct CDR3 sequences, almost 40% of them present only once. What these receptors recognize is not known. Specimen: cultured PBMCs, collected from culture after CMV antigen stimulation. The origin of the receptors is a human donor in good health (CMV status not recorded). Some clones in this sample may be carry-over from other donors' samples.

J is TRBJ1-2 and V is TRBV7-9; TRBD1 is a possible D gene (6 bases). The V gene lost 0 bases and the J gene lost 4 bases, with 9 bases spanning the gap. There are 14 residues in the CDR3. CDR1 is SEHNR, CDR2 FQNEAQ, per germline (reference sequence). CDR3 in DNA: TGTGCCAGCAGCTTAGCCGGACAGCTCTATGGCTACACCTTC. As protein: CASSLAGQLYGYTF.

In this sample, this clonotype turned up a few times. In DNA, the CDR3 is TGCAGTGCGCGGGACACTCTAAGAGGGACTAATGAAAAACTGTTTTTT. It yields the protein CSARDTLRGTNEKLFF. The chain has TRBV20-1 and TRBJ1-4, with D possibly TRBD1 on 6 matching bases. CDR1 and CDR2 (germline): DFQATT, SNEGSKA (reference sequence). Trimming took 6 bases from V and 2 from J, leaving 19 bases between them. This CDR3 is 16 amino acids long.

This chain links TRBV6-2 or TRBV6-3 with TRBJ2-1; D may correspond to TRBD1 or TRBD2 (6 bases each). Looked up from germline, CDR1 is MNHEY and CDR2 is SVGEGT. This CDR3 is built from 14 residues. The germline V and J ends were trimmed by 0 bases and 6 bases, with 9 bases remaining between them. In nucleotides, the CDR3 is TGTGCCAGCAGTTACTCGAGGGGGGCCAATGAGCAGTTCTTC. Translation gives CASSYSRGANEQFF.

The chain combines TRBV29-1 with TRBJ2-7; D unclear. Germline V CDR1 and CDR2: SQVTM, ANQGSEA. With 4 bases removed from V and 4 bases from J, the gap between germline ends came to 8 bases. CDR3 size: 11 residues. This chain's CDR3 is CSVGTLYEQYF. CDR3 nucleotides: TGCAGCGTTGGTACCTTATACGAGCAGTACTTC.

The gene calls are TRBV18 and TRBJ2-7; 9 nucleotides line up with TRBD1. Unmatched junction bases numbered 7, after V lost 4 bases and J lost 3 bases. This CDR3 region has 15 residues. Germline V lookup: CDR1 KGHSH, CDR2 LQKENI. Here the CDR3 DNA reads TGTGCCAGCTCACTCGGACAGGGGAGGAACTACGAGCAGTACTTC. This gives the protein CASSLGQGRNYEQYF.

The chain links TRBV20-1 to TRBJ2-1; D is uncertain. The CDR3 has 14 residues. The V and J ends lost 3 bases and 4 bases respectively, with 13 bases between them. From germline, CDR1 is DFQATT and CDR2 SNEGSKA (reference sequence). CDR3 loop: CSASYPAEYNEQFF. The CDR3 nucleotides are TGCAGTGCTAGCTATCCAGCAGAGTACAATGAGCAGTTCTTC.

V and J are TRBV11-2 and TRBJ1-1, with a possible D match to TRBD1 (6 bases). This CDR3 is 16 amino acids long. CDR1 SGHAT and CDR2 FQNNGV come from the germline V gene. The V end lost 5 bases, the J end lost 5 bases, and 21 bases lay between the germline ends. Written as DNA, the CDR3 is TGTGCCAGCAGCAGGACAGCCCGACGGGGCGGAACTGAAGCTTTCTTT. It translates to CASSRTARRGGTEAFF.

This clonotype was seen only a few times. This chain uses TRBV6-2 or TRBV6-3 with TRBJ2-1; no clear D gene. Germline V gives CDR1 MNHEY, CDR2 SVGEGT. The CDR3 has 13 residues. Trimming stripped 1 base from V and 7 bases from J, with 8 bases between. CDR3 region: CASSYYAENEQFF. CDR3 nucleotides: TGTGCCAGCAGTTACTATGCGGAGAATGAGCAGTTCTTC.

The V and J genes are TRBV7-2 and TRBJ2-7, with 9 bases that match TRBD2. This CDR3 has 15 amino acids. CDR1 is SGHTA and CDR2 is FQGNSA in the germline V gene. V was pared by 4 bases and J by 3 bases, with 7 bases of the junction left unmatched. The CDR3 is CASSSGLAGLYEQYF. Here the CDR3 DNA reads TGTGCCAGCAGCTCTGGGCTAGCGGGACTCTACGAGCAGTACTTC.

The sample holds one count of this clonotype. This chain uses TRBV5-5 with TRBJ1-1, with D perhaps TRBD1 (6 bases). V shed 3 bases and J shed 6 bases, with 15 bases lying between them. The CDR3 has 14 residues. Germline CDR1 is SGHKS and CDR2 is YYEKEE (reference sequence). The CDR3 DNA follows: TGTGCCAGCAGCTACGGGACACCGGATGCTGAAGCTTTCTTT. It is translated as CASSYGTPDAEAFF.

The chain uses TRBV20-1 and TRBJ2-2; 7 positions match TRBD2. The CDR3 runs 15 residues. The J segment lost 8 bases and the V segment lost 0 bases, leaving 9 bases of the junction unmatched. The germline CDR1 and CDR2 sequences are DFQATT and SNEGSKA (reference sequence). The CDR3 DNA is TGCAGTGCTAGAGATCAAGGGTCGGGAGGTGGGGAGCTGTTTTTT. It yields the protein CSARDQGSGGGELFF.

The V and J genes are TRBV27 and TRBJ2-3, with D hard to call. The CDR3 is 13 amino acids. V was trimmed by 8 bases and J by 1 base, leaving 10 bases between them. CDR1 MNHEY and CDR2 SMNVEV come from the germline V gene (reference sequence). In nucleotides, the CDR3 is TGTGCCAGCCAGCCCCTCCGCACAGATACGCAGTATTTT. It yields the protein CASQPLRTDTQYF.

This rearrangement joins TRBV6-6 to TRBJ2-1; TRBD1 aligns across 8 bases. Germline assignment: CDR1 MNHNY and CDR2 SVGAGI (reference sequence). This CDR3 has 17 residues. The junction had 15 bases not matched to a gene; V was cut back by 4 bases and J by 7 bases. CDR3 in DNA: TGTGCCAGCAGTTTTTCCGGGACAGGCTCAGCCATGAATGAGCAGTTCTTC. Its translation is CASSFSGTGSAMNEQFF.

The rearrangement links TRBV28 to TRBJ1-2, with a possible D match to TRBD1 (5 bases). This CDR3 has 13 residues. The V and J ends lost 7 bases and 5 bases respectively, with 14 bases between them. CDR1 and CDR2 from the germline V gene are MDHEN and SYDVKM. DNA of the CDR3: TGTGCCAGCACCCAACTCGGGGCATATGGCTACACCTTC. It yields the protein CASTQLGAYGYTF.

This clonotype was seen only once. The rearrangement uses TRBV12-3 or TRBV12-4 and TRBJ1-6, with TRBD1 as a possible D gene (6 bases). The ends were cut back, 4 bases at V and 9 bases at J, with 13 bases in the middle. This CDR3 is 14 amino acids long. CDR3: CASSSQGRFSPLHF. Written as DNA, the CDR3 is TGTGCCAGCAGTTCTCAGGGGCGTTTTTCACCCCTCCACTTT.